This T cell receptor (beta chain) was retrieved from a study of blood T cell repertoires in COVID-19 (dated by TCRdb to the early 2020s). With regard to the full study: Samples from collaborators originated in the United States, Italy and Spain and spanned both the acute and convalescent phases of COVID-19. The material from the prospective study consisted of cDNA or gDNA derived from T cells, B-cell-depleted T cells, or PBMCs. Subjects who had been exposed to COVID-19, were actively infected with it, or had recovered from it provided the deeply sampled blood TCRbeta repertoires that made up the dataset. The repertoires were released in a freely available public database meant as a resource for research on the immune response to SARS-CoV-2. The samples were drawn from the first 160 participants of the ongoing ImmuneRACE study and from 1,254 subjects provided by 6 global collaborators. A de-identified subject ID, COVID-19 status, age in years and sex were almost always included in the sample metadata. Where available, HLA class I and class II types were taken from metadata supplied by the sample provider and were not determined by assay-based typing.

Results the study describes overall, beyond this receptor: How much clinical and demographic metadata was included differed by source and by participant, and the metadata was provided uncurated.

TCRbeta CDR3 regions were amplified from genomic DNA by means of the immunoSEQ Assay, a bias-controlled multiplex PCR. On the authors' methods: The number of nucleated cells in each sample was estimated from the amplification of reference gene primers within the assay. To quantify the absolute abundance of each unique TCRbeta CDR3 rearrangement, sequence reads were collapsed and filtered. For each sample, productive Simpson clonality was calculated by taking the square root of Simpson's diversity index across productive rearrangements. Sourced from immuneACCESS, this table was stored by TCRdb with only in-frame sequences that have V and J called. A share of the clones is absent; for the studies checked, an unresolved V gene accounts for under half, and the remainder has no known explanation. V, J and clone size reflect that table, while D and trimming were determined from the DNA. In this sample the table shows about 200,000 clones, around 87% of which occur a single time. The leading ten clones occupy about a tenth of the sample.

A word on this clone: The clone's antigen remains unknown. Base quality data are lacking; no much larger clone is found one base away.

In Seattle, one collaborating source enrolled patients while the infection was active and tracked those patients longitudinally over the course of disease. Whole blood was collected in K2EDTA tubes by collaborating institutions according to the institutions' own protocols. For TCRbeta analysis, collaborator samples were shipped as frozen whole blood, as isolated PBMCs, or as DNA extracted from either sample type. Input material: peripheral blood. The clonotype originates from a woman between 45 and 60 years old with COVID-19, enrolled during active disease.

The DNA sequence is as follows: TGTGCCAGCGTCGGACAGGGTAACACCGGGGAGCTGTTTTTT. Protein translation: CASVGQGNTGELFF. The V and J genes are TRBV27 and TRBJ2-2; TRBD1 matches 8 bases in the middle. Based on the germline V gene (reference sequence), the CDR1 and CDR2 sequences are MNHEY and SMNVEV. The CDR3, from cysteine to phenylalanine, totals 14 residues. Just CDR3 DNA is preserved here, 42 bases in frame from base 1. V ends up 8 bases short and J 2 bases short, with an unmatched junction base count of 4.